The clone carrying this T cell receptor beta chain has only one observation. The data were obtained in a study of blood T cell repertoires in COVID-19. Germline CDR1 reads MDHEN; CDR2 reads SYDVKM. The ends lost 6 bases at V and 4 bases at J; junction bases unmatched: 9. The CDR3 is 15 amino acids. TCRdb keeps only in-frame clones here, not all; method: immunoSEQ multiplex PCR. The sample contains just over 95,000 clones, around nine tenths of which appear only once. The sample was peripheral blood. This receptor was taken from a human donor in a cohort sampled during active COVID-19. The chain carries TRBV28 and TRBJ2-3; 8 bases are a match to TRBD1. Here the CDR3 DNA reads TGTGCCAGCAGATCTGCAGGGGGCCGATCAGATACGCAGTATTTT. Translation gives CASRSAGGRSDTQYF.